This record covers a single TCR beta chain. Its antigen is still unknown. A multiplex PCR was run with 60 Vbeta primers and 13 Jbeta primers. The protocol was immunoSEQ multiplex PCR, while the TCRdb copy is restricted to in-frame clones and leaves out a portion. This sample has 150,000 to 200,000 clones; roughly 82% occur once, and the top ten carry approximately 1.6%. This sample stems from a study of cytomegalovirus exposure and HLA in healthy donors. Study-level points and caveats: A later analysis revealed that TCR association rates differed between HLA loci, peaking at DRB1 and bottoming out at HLA-C.

The length of the CDR3 is 18 residues. Trimming removed 2 bases from V and 0 bases from J; junction bases left unmatched: 11. The V gene's germline CDR1 is KGHSH and CDR2 LQKENI. The receptor comes from a woman in her 30s in good health and CMV-seronegative. The gene calls are TRBV18 and TRBJ2-5; TRBD2 matches at 8 bases. The sequencing input was PBMCs. In DNA, the CDR3 is TGTGCCAGCTCACCAATCCAAGCGGGAGAGGGGTACCAAGAGACCCAGTACTTC. It yields the protein CASSPIQAGEGYQETQYF.